Each of the 11 T cell receptor beta chains below was sequenced from the same sample in a study of T-cell memory formation after mild COVID-19. TCRdb itself ran the 5' RACE reads through MiXCR, one entry per CDR3 protein. Of around 320,000 distinct CDR3 sequences listed, approximately 19% are singletons. Sequenced material: PBMCs or a T cell subset sorted from them (not recorded which). Source of these receptors: a young man who had mild COVID-19 (a few samples of this study predate the infection). Cell type and time point are not known.

This chain connects TRBV18 to TRBJ1-2; 8 bases fit TRBD1. Germline-derived CDR1 and CDR2 are KGHSH and LQKENI. The trim removed 2 bases at V and 6 bases at J, leaving 8 bases unmatched. The CDR3 sequence is 15 residues long. In nucleotides, the CDR3 is TGTGCCAGCTCACCAACGGGACAGGATGGGGATGGCTACACCTTC. It yields the protein CASSPTGQDGDGYTF.

This clonotype has more than one count but fewer than ten. The V gene is TRBV27, the J gene TRBJ2-3; tentatively, D is TRBD1 (5 bases). CDR3 length: 15 amino acids. Germline CDR1 is MNHEY and CDR2 is SMNVEV (reference sequence). The V end lost 2 bases, the J end lost 2 bases, and 11 bases lay between the germline ends. The CDR3 reads CASSLSRGNTDTQYF. CDR3 nucleotides: TGTGCCAGCAGTTTAAGTAGGGGTAACACAGATACGCAGTATTTT.

The chain carries TRBV20-1 and TRBJ2-1; perhaps TRBD1 as D (5 bases). There are 14 residues in the CDR3. Trimming removed 0 bases at V and 10 bases at J, with 16 bases between. Looked up from germline, CDR1 is DFQATT and CDR2 is SNEGSKA (reference sequence). CDR3 coding DNA: TGCAGTGCTAGAGATTCCCCAGGGTCGGTGGAGCAGTTCTTC. Its protein is CSARDSPGSVEQFF.

This clonotype was picked up a small number of times. This rearrangement joins TRBV10-3 to TRBJ1-5, with TRBD1 matching 7 bases. J gave up 7 bases and V 8 bases, and 11 bases lay outside the gene matches. The V gene's germline CDR1 is ENHRY and CDR2 SYGVKD. This CDR3 comprises 14 residues. CDR3 in DNA: TGTGCCATCGGTGGGGTACAGGGGCGACAGCCCCAGCATTTT. Translating gives CAIGGVQGRQPQHF.

The gene calls are TRBV5-1 and TRBJ2-5; possible D gene TRBD2, 6 bases. This CDR3 is 12 amino acids long. Trimming removed 10 bases at V and 2 bases at J, with 12 bases between. Germline V gene data show CDR1 as SGHRS and CDR2 as YFSETQ. The CDR3 region has the DNA TGCGCCTGTGGGGGAGGACAAGAGACCCAGTACTTC. The encoded protein is CACGGGQETQYF. Full variable domain (remainder filled in from reference TRBV5-1 and TRBJ2-5): KAGVTQTPRYLIKTRGQQVTLSCSPISGHRSVSWYQQTPGQGLQFLFEYFSETQRNKGNFPGRFSGRQFSNSRSEMNVSTLELGDSALYLCACGGGQETQYFGPGTRLLVL.

This clonotype was seen a few times. The chain couples TRBV4-2 to TRBJ1-3; unclear D gene. This CDR3 is built from 14 residues. Germline CDR1 and CDR2: LGHNA and YNFKEQ. V was clipped by 6 bases and J by 0 bases, with 9 bases between them. CDR3 sequence: CASSPSSSGNTIYF. The CDR3 DNA reads TGTGCCAGCAGTCCTTCCTCCTCTGGAAACACCATATATTTT.

The V and J genes are TRBV5-6 and TRBJ2-4; 9 bases are a match to TRBD1. V lost 2 bases to trimming and J lost 2 bases; unmatched junction nucleotides: 14. Germline CDR1 is SGHDT and CDR2 is YYEEEE. The CDR3 is 19 amino acids. The CDR3, as DNA: TGTGCCAGCAGCTTACGACAGGGGGGTTCGATGGTAACCAAAAACATTCAGTACTTC. Amino acid sequence: CASSLRQGGSMVTKNIQYF.

The chain links TRBV7-9 to TRBJ1-2, with 7 bases identical to TRBD1. The J segment lost 7 bases and the V segment lost 1 base, leaving 3 bases of the junction unmatched. The CDR3 is 13 amino acids. Germline assignment: CDR1 SEHNR and CDR2 FQNEAQ (reference sequence). CDR3 in amino acids: CASSLVAGGGYTF. CDR3 DNA sequence: TGTGCCAGCAGCTTAGTGGCAGGGGGTGGCTACACCTTC.

This clonotype was counted between two and nine times. This chain uses TRBV20-1 with TRBJ1-5; perhaps TRBD1 as D (6 bases). V was cut by 2 bases and J by 5 bases, with 7 bases left in between. CDR3 length: 12 residues. From germline, CDR1 is DFQATT and CDR2 SNEGSKA (reference sequence). The DNA for the CDR3 is TGCAGTGCTAGACGACAGGATCAGCCCCAGCATTTT. It yields the protein CSARRQDQPQHF.

The chain employs TRBV6-6 and TRBJ2-1, with D tentatively TRBD1 (5 bases). The CDR3 has 14 amino acids. The V gene's germline CDR1 is MNHNY and CDR2 SVGAGI (reference sequence). Trimming stripped 5 bases from V and 6 bases from J, with 14 bases between. CDR3 in DNA: TGTGCCAGCAGTACAGCAGGGTACTCCAATGAGCAGTTCTTC. It is translated as CASSTAGYSNEQFF.

The sample holds a few counts of this clonotype. V gene TRBV10-3 combines with J gene TRBJ2-5; the D gene is possibly TRBD2 (5 bases). V dropped 11 bases and J dropped 3 bases, with 10 bases sitting between them. Germline V gene sequence: CDR1 ENHRY, CDR2 SYGVKD. This CDR3 has 11 amino acids. The CDR3, as DNA: TGTGCCGTAGCGACGGAAGAGACCCAGTACTTC. Protein sequence: CAVATEETQYF.